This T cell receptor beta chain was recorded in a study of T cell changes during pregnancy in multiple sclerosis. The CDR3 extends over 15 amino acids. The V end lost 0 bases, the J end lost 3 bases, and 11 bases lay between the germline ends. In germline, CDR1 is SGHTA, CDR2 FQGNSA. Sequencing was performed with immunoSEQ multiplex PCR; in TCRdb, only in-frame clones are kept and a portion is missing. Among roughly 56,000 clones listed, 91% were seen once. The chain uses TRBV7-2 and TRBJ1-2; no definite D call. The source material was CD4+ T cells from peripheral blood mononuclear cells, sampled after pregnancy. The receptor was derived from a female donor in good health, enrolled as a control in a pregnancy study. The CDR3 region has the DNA TGTGCCAGCAGCTTAGCCTTAGAGCCCCACTATGGCTACACCTTC. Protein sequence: CASSLALEPHYGYTF.